This T cell receptor (beta chain) comes out of a study of Ad26.COV2.S vaccination and SARS-CoV-2 variants. General observations from the study: Following vaccination, spike-specific CD8+ and CD4+ T cell responses reportedly exhibited substantial breadth. Spike-specific TCR breadth in vaccine recipients exceeded that seen in placebo recipients. It was found that vaccine and placebo recipients had similar non-spike TCR breadth.

Losses at the gene ends were 4 bases for V and 6 bases for J; bases not matched to a gene: 8. Germline V lookup: CDR1 KGHSH, CDR2 LQKENI. The CDR3 runs to 16 residues. Remarks on this clone: Its antigen is still unknown.

Only in-frame clones appear in the TCRdb table, and some are missing; sequencing was by immunoSEQ multiplex PCR. The sample carries 350,000 to 500,000 clones, more than 75% recorded once. Documented treatment: 19 received Ad26.COV2.S at low or high dose, single or two shots; five or six received placebo; per-sample allocation not given. Vaccine and placebo recipients were sampled on day 63 after the first injection. A Boston adult aged 18-55 years was the donor. This clonotype originated in a person between 18 and 65 years old who received the Ad26.COV2.S COVID-19 vaccine or a placebo. The sequences come from peripheral blood, collected in a trial of Ad26.COV2.S vaccine versus placebo. The chain is built from TRBV18 and TRBJ1-6, with 8 bases matching TRBD1. Here the CDR3 DNA reads TGTGCCAGCTCACGCCTACAGGGGGAAATTAATTCACCCCTCCACTTT. This gives the protein CASSRLQGEINSPLHF.